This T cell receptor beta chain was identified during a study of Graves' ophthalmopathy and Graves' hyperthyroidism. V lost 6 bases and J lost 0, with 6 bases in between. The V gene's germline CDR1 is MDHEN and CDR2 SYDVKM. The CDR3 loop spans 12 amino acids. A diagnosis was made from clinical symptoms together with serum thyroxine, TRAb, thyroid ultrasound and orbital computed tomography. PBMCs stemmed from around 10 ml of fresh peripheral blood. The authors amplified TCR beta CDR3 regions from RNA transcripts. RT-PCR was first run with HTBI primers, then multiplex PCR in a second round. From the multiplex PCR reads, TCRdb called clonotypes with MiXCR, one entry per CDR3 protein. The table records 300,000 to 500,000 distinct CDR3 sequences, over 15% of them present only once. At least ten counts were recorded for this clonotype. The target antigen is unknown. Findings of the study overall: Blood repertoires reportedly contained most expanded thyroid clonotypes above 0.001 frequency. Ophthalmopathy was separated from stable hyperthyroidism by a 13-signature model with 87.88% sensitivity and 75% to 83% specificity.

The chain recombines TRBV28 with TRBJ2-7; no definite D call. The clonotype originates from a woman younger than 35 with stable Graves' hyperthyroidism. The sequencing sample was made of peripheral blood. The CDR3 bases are TGTGCCAGCAGGCTTGCCTCCTACGAGCAGTACTTC. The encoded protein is CASRLASYEQYF.